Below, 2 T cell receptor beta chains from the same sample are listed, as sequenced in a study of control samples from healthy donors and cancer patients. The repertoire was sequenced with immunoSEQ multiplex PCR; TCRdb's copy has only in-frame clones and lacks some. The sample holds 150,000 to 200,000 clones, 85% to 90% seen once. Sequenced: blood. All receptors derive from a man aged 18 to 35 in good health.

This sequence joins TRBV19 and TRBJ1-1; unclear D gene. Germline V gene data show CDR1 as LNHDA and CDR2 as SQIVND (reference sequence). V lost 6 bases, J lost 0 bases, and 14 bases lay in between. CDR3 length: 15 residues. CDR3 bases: TGTGCCAGTAGAATTAGGACGGAGATGAACACTGAAGCTTTCTTT. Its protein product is CASRIRTEMNTEAFF. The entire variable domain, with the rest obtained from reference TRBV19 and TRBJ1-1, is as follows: DGGITQSPKYLFRKEGQNVTLSCEQNLNHDAMYWYRQDPGQGLRLIYYSQIVNDFQKGDIAEGYSVSREKKESFPLTVTSAQKNPTAFYLCASRIRTEMNTEAFFGQGTRLTVV.

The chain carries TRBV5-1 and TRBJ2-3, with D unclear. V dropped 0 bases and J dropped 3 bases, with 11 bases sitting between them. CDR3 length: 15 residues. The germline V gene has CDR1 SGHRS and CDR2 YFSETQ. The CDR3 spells CASSLAPAGTDTQYF. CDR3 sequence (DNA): TGCGCCAGCAGCTTGGCCCCGGCAGGTACAGATACGCAGTATTTT.